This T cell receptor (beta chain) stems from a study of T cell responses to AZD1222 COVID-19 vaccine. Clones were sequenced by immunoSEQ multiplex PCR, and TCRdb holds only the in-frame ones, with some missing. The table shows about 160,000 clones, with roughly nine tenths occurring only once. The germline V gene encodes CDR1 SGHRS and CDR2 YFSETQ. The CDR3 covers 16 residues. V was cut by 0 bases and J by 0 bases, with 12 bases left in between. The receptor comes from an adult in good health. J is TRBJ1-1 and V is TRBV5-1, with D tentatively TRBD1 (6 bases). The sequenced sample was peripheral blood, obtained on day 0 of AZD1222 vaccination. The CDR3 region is CASSLAGGQLNTEAFF. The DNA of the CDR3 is TGCGCCAGCAGCTTGGCCGGCGGACAGCTGAACACTGAAGCTTTCTTT.